This T cell receptor beta chain was identified during a study of regulatory T cells in long-lasting Graves disease. In germline, CDR1 is SGHRS, CDR2 YFSETQ. The CDR3 covers 15 residues. Trimming cost V 4 bases and J 4 bases; bases outside gene matches: 5. Building the TCR beta libraries relied on iRepertoire HTBI primers, and CDR3 regions underwent Arm-PCR. One entry per CDR3 protein, called by TCRdb with MiXCR from the multiplex PCR reads. The table includes roughly 500,000 distinct CDR3 sequences, about a fifth detected once. This clonotype was counted between two and nine times. Indicated time point: persistent/refractory GD, antithyroid drugs over 5 years with positive TRAb. Isolated PBMC RNA provided the starting material for the TCR library.

This chain connects TRBV5-1 to TRBJ2-5; 12 nucleotides line up with TRBD1. Material: peripheral blood mononuclear cells (PBMCs), obtained when the disease was refractory, from a patient treated with antithyroid drugs. The receptor's source is a female donor with Graves disease. CDR3 in amino acids: CASSQSGQGAETQYF. DNA of the CDR3: TGCGCCAGCAGCCAATCGGGACAGGGGGCAGAGACCCAGTACTTC.